This entry lists 8 T cell receptor beta chains sequenced from one sample in a study of shared clonotypes between healthy human individuals. Measured with immunoSEQ multiplex PCR; TCRdb has only the in-frame clones, and not every one. The sample lists 1.4 million or so clones, approximately 98.5% seen once, with 0.36% in the top ten. Sequencing input: naive CD4+ T cells sorted from blood. The subset is: CD45RA+ positively selected. These receptors originate from a man under 40 in good health.

The chain combines TRBV2 with TRBJ1-2; a possible D gene is TRBD1 (6 bases). The CDR3 contains 14 residues. Germline V CDR1 and CDR2: SNHLY, FYNNEI. Trimming cost V 2 bases and J 8 bases, with 15 bases left between them. The CDR3, as DNA: TGTGCCAGCAGTGAAAGTAGGGGGGCGCGGGGCTACACCTTC. Translated, it gives CASSESRGARGYTF.

V and J are TRBV27 and TRBJ2-7; either TRBD1 or TRBD2 may supply D (5 bases each). The V end lost 6 bases, the J end lost 6 bases, and 15 bases lay between the germline ends. The CDR3 runs to 13 residues. Germline V gives CDR1 MNHEY, CDR2 SMNVEV (reference sequence). DNA for the CDR3: TGTGCCAGCAGCAGGGTATGGGACGCCGAGCAGTACTTC. It is translated as CASSRVWDAEQYF.

This sequence joins TRBV5-4 and TRBJ2-1, with 8 positions matching TRBD2. V trimming: 3 bases; J trimming: 5 bases; junction bases outside the gene matches: 10. This CDR3 contains 16 residues. Germline V gene sequence: CDR1 SGHNT, CDR2 YYREEE (reference sequence). CDR3 in DNA: TGTGCCAGCAGCTCCCCTGGAGCGGGAGATCACAATGAGCAGTTCTTC. This translates into CASSSPGAGDHNEQFF.

The table lists this clone with a count of one. V is TRBV29-1 and J is TRBJ2-5, with D uncertain. Per the germline V gene, CDR1 is SQVTM and CDR2 is ANQGSEA. Trimming took 8 bases from V and 1 from J, leaving 14 bases between them. The length of the CDR3 is 13 residues. CDR3 loop: CSTSPHVQETQYF. CDR3 in DNA: TGCAGCACCAGTCCCCACGTCCAAGAGACCCAGTACTTC.

This rearrangement joins TRBV5-1 to TRBJ1-1; D call uncertain. Trimming pared 4 bases from V and 5 bases from J, leaving 12 bases between. This CDR3 region has 13 residues. CDR1 and CDR2 (germline): SGHRS, YFSETQ. The DNA of the CDR3 is TGCGCCAGCAGCCCAATTGTAGGGACTGAAGCTTTCTTT. The encoded protein is CASSPIVGTEAFF.

The rearrangement uses TRBV7-9 and TRBJ1-2; possibly TRBD1 for D (6 bases). Germline V gene data show CDR1 as SEHNR and CDR2 as FQNEAQ (reference sequence). Trimming pared 5 bases from V and 4 bases from J, leaving 11 bases between. The CDR3 loop spans 13 amino acids. The CDR3 here is CASSLTGTYGYTF. Written as DNA, the CDR3 is TGTGCCAGCAGCCTCACAGGGACCTATGGCTACACCTTC.

CDR3 residues: CASSPRVRAEAFF. Here the CDR3 DNA reads TGTGCCAGCAGCCCCAGGGTCAGGGCTGAAGCTTTCTTT. This chain joins TRBV28 and TRBJ1-1; D is perhaps TRBD1 (5 bases). Between the trimmed V and J ends, which lost 6 bases and 6 bases, there was a span of 14 bases. From germline, CDR1 is MDHEN and CDR2 SYDVKM. This CDR3 contains 13 residues. Full variable domain (outside the CDR3, taken from reference TRBV28 and TRBJ1-1): DVKVTQSSRYLVKRTGEKVFLECVQDMDHENMFWYRQDPGLGLRLIYFSYDVKMKEKGDIPEGYSVSREKKERFSLILESASTNQTSMYLCASSPRVRAEAFFGQGTRLTVV.

The rearrangement uses TRBV7-7 and TRBJ2-5, with TRBD2 matching 8 bases. This CDR3 contains 17 residues. The V gene end was trimmed by 3 bases and the J gene end by 4 bases; junction bases not matched to a gene: 13. The germline V gene has CDR1 SSHAT and CDR2 FNYEAQ (reference sequence). In DNA form, the CDR3 reads TGTGCCAGCAGCTTTGAAGTAGCGGGAACGCGGGGAGAGACCCAGTACTTC. Translated: CASSFEVAGTRGETQYF.